This TCR beta chain was found in a study of breast tumors, draining lymph nodes, adjacent tissues (TCRdb year 2016). As for the study more broadly: Breast cancer patients provided tumor, adjacent nontumor tissue and axillary lymph nodes, and the study compared the TCR beta repertoires across these three sources. In human breast cancer, the study set out to evaluate how tumor, surrounding tissue and draining lymph node repertoires relate to one another and whether T cells may move between these sites. Paper-wide results and their limitations: The study presented the conclusion that tumor T cells originate in lymph nodes as consistent with a hypothesis, not as something directly demonstrated. Tumor T-cell repertoires showed less diversity than lymph node repertoires and more diversity than nontumor tissue repertoires, and tumor T-cell repertoires showed preferential V and J gene usage. In luminal-like breast cancer, tumor and nontumor tissue repertoires resembled each other significantly more than in basal-like breast cancer. The data were judged consistent with most tumor T cells deriving from the lymph node and then expanding within tumor tissue.

TCRdb lists the instrument as Illumina HiSeq 2000. TCR beta chain libraries were generated by multiplex PCR amplification. High-throughput sequencing was used to analyze the amplified TCR beta chain products. TCRdb cleaned the public reads at Q25 with fastp, built clones with MiXCR and kept in-frame beta chains. Each entry is one CDR3 protein sequence, shown with its most common DNA and genes. The sample profile shows about 80,000 distinct CDR3 sequences; about 21% of them were found once. The ten top clones hold roughly 2.4% of the sample. This clonotype was seen ten or more times. Its antigen remains undetermined. No clone much larger than this one lies a single base away; base qualities are absent. The axillary draining lymph nodes of breast cancer patients were the source of the lymph node samples. Material for sequencing was axillary lymph node tissue. The clonotype comes from a female donor with breast cancer. Some clones in this sample may be carry-over from other donors' samples.

The CDR3 loop reads CASSHTGQGYNEQFF. Read as DNA, the sequence is TGTGCCAGCAGCCACACTGGACAGGGTTACAATGAGCAGTTCTTC. Rearrangement joined TRBV7-9 to TRBJ2-1, with 8 bases matching TRBD1. CDR1 and CDR2, looked up from the germline V gene (reference sequence), are SEHNR and FQNEAQ. Including cysteine and phenylalanine, the CDR3 has 15 amino acids. Just CDR3 DNA is preserved here, 45 bases in frame from base 1. V trim: 5 bases; J trim: 4 bases; unmatched bases: 7.